This T cell receptor (beta chain) was obtained from a study of T cells in women clearing cervical HPV infection. In the study overall: Blood came at first lesion visit for cases, post-clearance for controls. Findings of the study overall: Effector/memory and HPV-specific T cells were not isolated, and association timing is unknown. TRBV6-7 abundance was lower in cases than controls (around 0.1% versus 0.15%). Unknown T-cell numbers per sample may underlie the richness differences.

Sequenced by immunoSEQ multiplex PCR; TCRdb stores in-frame clones only, minus some. This sample's table reports 36,000 or so clones. Germline loops: CDR1 DFQATT, CDR2 SNEGSKA (reference sequence). The ends lost 5 bases at V and 9 bases at J; junction bases unmatched: 11. The CDR3 sequence is 14 residues long. On this clone: The antigen is unknown. The read comes to an end 3 residues before the CDR3 does, leaving the germline J gene to fill in the end.

The specimen sequenced was blood buffy coat. The TCR was taken from a woman aged 18 to 75 with a cervical HPV16 infection that either progressed to CIN3+ or cleared (not recorded which). The V gene is TRBV20-1, the J gene TRBJ2-2; TRBD1 aligns across 8 bases. CDR3 DNA (partial): TGCAGTGCTGGTGCAGGGGGCGCGGACCGGGAG. Translated, it gives CSAGAGGADRE. The CDR3 in its entirety is CSAGAGGADRELFF.